The 30 T cell receptor beta chains below were found in one sample sequenced in a study of blood T cell repertoires in COVID-19 (dated by TCRdb to the early 2020s). Library preparation used the immunoSEQ multiplex PCR assay. In TCRdb, the immuneACCESS table is reduced to in-frame sequences with V and J assigned. These tables do not hold every clone; where another copy was compared, an unresolved V gene accounts for under half, and the others remain unexplained. In this sample the table shows approximately 200,000 clones, about 86% of which occur a single time. The ten biggest clones cover about 6% of the sample. Specimen: peripheral blood. All receptors derive from a man aged 55-75 years who had recovered from COVID-19.

The chain combines TRBV27 with TRBJ1-2; D may be TRBD1 (5 bases). The CDR3 contains 14 residues. Per germline, CDR1 MNHEY and CDR2 SMNVEV (reference sequence). Trimming shortened V by 7 bases and J by 4 bases, and 16 bases separated the two germline ends. CDR3 loop: CASTPAGNAYGYTF. The CDR3 nucleotides read TGTGCCAGCACCCCGGCAGGGAATGCCTATGGCTACACCTTC.

The rearrangement uses TRBV18 and TRBJ1-4; the D gene is possibly TRBD1 (5 bases). V gave up 2 bases and J gave up 8 bases, with 9 bases separating them. This CDR3 is built from 13 residues. CDR1 is KGHSH and CDR2 is LQKENI in the germline V gene. The DNA for the CDR3 is TGTGCCAGCTCACCAGGGGGGTTCGAAAAACTGTTTTTT. Amino acids: CASSPGGFEKLFF.

The rearrangement uses TRBV12-3 or TRBV12-4 and TRBJ2-7, with a weak D call TRBD2 (5 bases). The CDR3 extends over 13 amino acids. V shed 2 bases and J shed 7 bases, with 12 bases lying between them. The chain's CDR3 is CASSLPPPGEQYF. The DNA of the CDR3 is TGTGCCAGCAGTTTACCTCCACCGGGAGAGCAGTACTTC.

This clone was seen once. The chain uses TRBV7-2 and TRBJ2-3; possible D gene TRBD2, 6 bases. The ends were cut back, 3 bases at V and 10 bases at J, with 14 bases in the middle. The CDR3 loop spans 13 amino acids. Germline CDR1 reads SGHTA; CDR2 reads FQGNSA. CDR3 in amino acids: CASSFRGGGAQYF. The CDR3, as DNA: TGTGCCAGCAGCTTTCGGGGAGGTGGAGCGCAGTATTTT.

The rearrangement joins TRBV20-1 to TRBJ1-2; no clear D. CDR3 size: 11 residues. Germline V CDR1 and CDR2: DFQATT, SNEGSKA (reference sequence). CDR3 sequence: CSPEANYGYTF. The CDR3 bases are TGCAGCCCAGAAGCTAACTATGGCTACACCTTC.

The V and J genes are TRBV19 and TRBJ1-2, with 9 positions matching TRBD1. Germline CDR1 reads LNHDA; CDR2 reads SQIVND (reference sequence). V dropped 3 bases and J dropped 5; count of bases not matched to a gene: 13. CDR3 length: 17 residues. CDR3 sequence (DNA): TGTGCCAGTAGTATCAGGGGACAGGGTTCGCAACTATATGGCTACACCTTC. This codes for CASSIRGQGSQLYGYTF.

J is TRBJ1-2 and V is TRBV7-3, with D possibly TRBD1 on 6 matching bases. V dropped 5 bases and J dropped 8 bases, with 21 bases sitting between them. Germline V gene data show CDR1 as SGHTA and CDR2 as FQGTGA. The CDR3 consists of 15 residues. The CDR3 spells CASSPNAGALEGYTF. In DNA form, the CDR3 reads TGTGCCAGCAGCCCTAACGCGGGGGCACTTGAGGGCTACACCTTC.

In its sample, this clone was seen a few times. V and J are TRBV6-4 and TRBJ1-5; D is ambiguous. CDR3 length: 14 residues. Germline V gene lookup returns CDR1 MRHNA and CDR2 SNTAGT. V was shortened by 2 bases and J by 4 bases, with 9 bases between the two germline ends. CDR3 region: CASSDRGGNQPQHF. In DNA form, the CDR3 reads TGTGCCAGCAGTGACAGAGGCGGTAATCAGCCCCAGCATTTT.

The chain uses TRBV23-1 and TRBJ1-3, with D possibly being TRBD1 (5 bases). TRBV23-1 is annotated as an ORF whose role is uncertain. The CDR3 is made up of 18 amino acids. Trimming removed 0 bases from V and 0 bases from J, with 15 bases in between. In DNA, the CDR3 is TGCGCCAGCAGTCAATCCCGCGGGACTCCTAGCTCTGGAAACACCATATATTTT. It specifies CASSQSRGTPSSGNTIYF.

The chain has TRBV28 and TRBJ1-2; TRBD1 might be the D (5 bases). Germline CDR1 reads MDHEN; CDR2 reads SYDVKM. The ends were cut back, 5 bases at V and 7 bases at J, with 14 bases in the middle. CDR3 size: 13 residues. The CDR3 loop is CASSPGGILGYTF. CDR3 sequence (DNA): TGTGCCAGCAGTCCTGGGGGGATACTTGGCTACACCTTC.

The chain recombines TRBV6-5 with TRBJ2-1; 10 nucleotides align to TRBD2. There are 14 residues in the CDR3. Germline V gene data show CDR1 as MNHEY and CDR2 as SVGAGI. Trimming at V came to 2 bases and at J to 8 bases, leaving 3 bases not matched to a gene. The CDR3 protein is CASSYPAGGDEQFF. Written as DNA, the CDR3 is TGTGCCAGCAGTTACCCAGCGGGGGGGGATGAGCAGTTCTTC.

This clone was detected a few times. J is TRBJ2-1 and V is TRBV21-1; TRBD1, the table's D call, lacks a check against the DNA. TRBV21-1 is tagged as a pseudogene. This CDR3 has 16 amino acids. CDR3 residues: CASTPQQGESYNEQFF. CDR3 DNA sequence: TGTGCCAGCACTCCGCAACAGGGGGAGAGCTACAATGAGCAGTTCTTC.

This chain uses TRBV24-1 with TRBJ2-5, with 8 bases matching TRBD2. This CDR3 spans 16 amino acids. V dropped 8 bases and J dropped 5; count of bases not matched to a gene: 15. In germline, CDR1 is KGHDR, CDR2 SFDVKD. CDR3: CATTEGRLAGGETQYF. In DNA, the CDR3 is TGTGCCACCACCGAAGGTCGGCTAGCGGGTGGCGAGACCCAGTACTTC.

This rearrangement joins TRBV5-5 to TRBJ2-4; TRBD1 is a possible D gene (5 bases). V was pared by 4 bases and J by 13 bases, with 18 bases between. The CDR3 contains 13 residues. The germline CDR1 and CDR2 sequences are SGHKS and YYEKEE (reference sequence). The CDR3 reads CASSLEGGASQYF. The CDR3 DNA reads TGTGCCAGCAGCCTGGAAGGTGGGGCTTCGCAGTACTTC.

V and J are TRBV7-2 and TRBJ1-6; no definite D call. The CDR3 is 18 residues long. From germline, CDR1 is SGHTA and CDR2 FQGNSA. Trimming stripped 3 bases from V and 0 bases from J, with 15 bases between. For the CDR3, the DNA is TGTGCCAGCAGCTTTGCTTCAACTATCAGCTCCTATAATTCACCCCTCCACTTT. Translated, it gives CASSFASTISSYNSPLHF.

Note on this clone: Other DNA sequences in this sample translate to the same CDR3. This chain joins TRBV7-2 and TRBJ1-2, with 9 bases that match TRBD1. The V segment lost 5 bases and the J segment 2 bases; nucleotides outside the gene matches: 3. CDR1 is SGHTA, CDR2 FQGNSA, per germline. The CDR3 totals 14 residues. The CDR3 reads CASSLGQGNYGYTF. For the CDR3, the DNA is TGTGCCAGCAGCCTCGGACAGGGGAACTATGGCTACACCTTC. The full variable domain, rest sourced from reference TRBV7-2 and TRBJ1-2, is GAGVSQSPSNKVTEKGKDVELRCDPISGHTALYWYRQSLGQGLEFLIYFQGNSAPDKSGLPSDRFSAERTGGSVSTLTIQRTQQEDSAVYLCASSLGQGNYGYTFGSGTRLTVV.

The chain carries TRBV4-2 and TRBJ2-1; TRBD1 is a possible D gene (6 bases). This CDR3 has 15 residues. CDR1 and CDR2 from the germline V gene are LGHNA and YNFKEQ. V shed 1 base and J shed 6 bases, with 13 bases lying between them. CDR3 amino acids: CASSQVGLGANEQFF. The CDR3 nucleotides read TGTGCCAGCAGCCAAGTAGGGTTGGGGGCCAATGAGCAGTTCTTC.

The chain is built from TRBV28 and TRBJ2-1; D might be TRBD2 (5 bases). Germline V gives CDR1 MDHEN, CDR2 SYDVKM. CDR3 length: 15 amino acids. The germline V and J ends were trimmed by 3 bases and 6 bases, with 15 bases remaining between them. The CDR3: CASSLVSPGGNEQFF. DNA of the CDR3: TGTGCCAGCAGTTTGGTTTCTCCCGGAGGCAATGAGCAGTTCTTC.

This clone was counted once. The chain couples TRBV4-1 to TRBJ2-7; D is perhaps TRBD2 (5 bases). The CDR3 covers 17 residues. Germline V gene lookup returns CDR1 MGHRA and CDR2 YSYEKL. V lost 0 bases and J lost 6, with 21 bases in between. As DNA, the CDR3 is TGCGCCAGCAGCCAAGAGACCCAAAGCGGCCCCCTCGGCGAGCAGTACTTC. This gives the protein CASSQETQSGPLGEQYF.

The chain recombines TRBV28 with TRBJ2-3; 15 nucleotides agree with TRBD2. The CDR3 is made up of 16 amino acids. Losses at the gene ends were 4 bases for V and 3 bases for J; bases not matched to a gene: 2. CDR1 is MDHEN, CDR2 SYDVKM, per germline. DNA of the CDR3: TGTGCCAGCAGTTGGGGACTAGCGGGAGGAACAGATACGCAGTATTTT. Amino acid sequence: CASSWGLAGGTDTQYF. Combining the CDR3 with reference TRBV28 and TRBJ2-3 gives the whole variable domain DVKVTQSSRYLVKRTGEKVFLECVQDMDHENMFWYRQDPGLGLRLIYFSYDVKMKEKGDIPEGYSVSREKKERFSLILESASTNQTSMYLCASSWGLAGGTDTQYFGPGTRLTVL.

V and J are TRBV9 and TRBJ2-1; 9 bases align to TRBD2. Trimming took 0 bases from V and 7 from J; bases not matched to a gene: 5. The CDR3 totals 15 residues. The V gene's germline CDR1 is SGDLS and CDR2 YYNGEE. In DNA form, the CDR3 reads TGTGCCAGCAGCGTAGTGAGTAGCGGGGGTAATGAGCAGTTCTTC. This encodes CASSVVSSGGNEQFF. Full variable domain (rest looked up from reference TRBV9 and TRBJ2-1): DSGVTQTPKHLITATGQRVTLRCSPRSGDLSVYWYQQSLDQGLQFLIQYYNGEERAKGNILERFSAQQFPDLHSELNLSSLELGDSALYFCASSVVSSGGNEQFFGPGTRLTVL.

CDR3 residues: CASSSQGTGANVLTF. CDR3 in DNA: TGTGCCAGCAGCTCCCAGGGGACTGGGGCCAACGTCCTGACTTTC. The genes are TRBV5-4 and TRBJ2-6, with D tentatively TRBD1 (6 bases). V lost 3 bases and J lost 2, with 9 bases in between. From germline, CDR1 is SGHNT and CDR2 YYREEE (reference sequence). The CDR3 consists of 15 residues.

The gene calls are TRBV4-3 and TRBJ2-5; 9 bases line up with TRBD2. J was trimmed by 1 base and V by 0 bases; bases with no gene match: 0. Germline loops: CDR1 LGHNA, CDR2 YSLEER. CDR3 size: 15 residues. Here the CDR3 DNA reads TGCGCCAGCAGCCAAGAGCGGGGGGGCCAAGAGACCCAGTACTTC. Its translation: CASSQERGGQETQYF.

The chain carries TRBV29-1 and TRBJ1-4; TRBD1 matches at 9 bases. The V and J ends lost 6 bases and 5 bases, in that order; junction bases with no gene match: 4. Germline CDR1 reads SQVTM; CDR2 reads ANQGSEA. CDR3 size: 13 residues. The DNA for the CDR3 is TGCAGCGTCACAGGGGGCGTGAATGAAAAACTGTTTTTT. It translates to CSVTGGVNEKLFF. Using reference TRBV29-1 and TRBJ1-4 for the parts outside the CDR3, the full variable domain is SAVISQKPSRDICQRGTSLTIQCQVDSQVTMMFWYRQQPGQSLTLIATANQGSEATYESGFVIDKFPISRPNLTFSTLTVSNMSPEDSSIYLCSVTGGVNEKLFFGSGTQLSVL.

The chain employs TRBV24-1 and TRBJ1-6; TRBD1 might be the D (6 bases). CDR1 and CDR2 (germline): KGHDR, SFDVKD. This CDR3 region has 16 residues. Deletions cut 8 bases from V and 5 bases from J, with 18 bases between. The CDR3 spells CATKPRAGVHNSPLHF. CDR3 nucleotide sequence: TGTGCCACCAAACCCCGGGCAGGGGTCCATAATTCACCCCTCCACTTT.

This clone was found once. This chain joins TRBV19 and TRBJ1-1, with D perhaps TRBD1 (5 bases). Germline lookup yields CDR1 LNHDA and CDR2 SQIVND (reference sequence). This CDR3 region has 14 residues. Between the trimmed V and J ends, which lost 2 bases and 6 bases, there was a span of 13 bases. The CDR3 loop is CASSITGPTSEAFF. The CDR3 region has the DNA TGTGCCAGTAGTATAACAGGTCCGACTTCTGAAGCTTTCTTT. Full variable domain (remainder filled in from reference TRBV19 and TRBJ1-1): DGGITQSPKYLFRKEGQNVTLSCEQNLNHDAMYWYRQDPGQGLRLIYYSQIVNDFQKGDIAEGYSVSREKKESFPLTVTSAQKNPTAFYLCASSITGPTSEAFFGQGTRLTVV.

The CDR3 spells CASSFTGGQVSGANVLTF. In DNA form, the CDR3 reads TGTGCCAGCAGCTTCACGGGGGGACAGGTCTCTGGGGCCAACGTCCTGACTTTC. The chain has TRBV7-9 and TRBJ2-6; D might be TRBD1 (8 bases). V was trimmed by 3 bases and J by 0 bases, leaving 15 bases between them. The CDR3 covers 18 residues. CDR1 is SEHNR, CDR2 FQNEAQ, per germline (reference sequence).

The rearrangement links TRBV10-1 to TRBJ2-3, with 11 positions matching TRBD2. Germline trimming cut 0 bases from V and 1 base from J; bases unmatched to any gene: 6. The CDR3 consists of 18 residues. Germline V gene data show CDR1 as WNHNN and CDR2 as SYGVQD (reference sequence). In DNA, the CDR3 is TGCGCCAGCAGTGAGTCATGTAGCGGGGGGGCATGCACAGATACGCAGTATTTT. It specifies CASSESCSGGACTDTQYF.

The CDR3, as DNA: TGCGCCAGCAGTGAGAGGACTCCTGGAAACACCATATATTTT. This sequence encodes CASSERTPGNTIYF. V gene TRBV10-2 combines with J gene TRBJ1-3; no definite D call. Trimming left V 2 bases short and J 2 bases short, with 7 bases between. Germline loops: CDR1 WSHSY, CDR2 SAAADI. The CDR3 sequence is 14 residues long.

The chain links TRBV5-1 to TRBJ1-4; D is possibly TRBD1 (6 bases). Germline V gene sequence: CDR1 SGHRS, CDR2 YFSETQ. V gave up 3 bases and J gave up 5 bases, with 11 bases separating them. The length of the CDR3 is 14 residues. CDR3 sequence reads: CASSSGRGNEKLFF. The DNA of the CDR3 is TGCGCCAGCAGCTCCGGGAGGGGGAATGAAAAACTGTTTTTT.